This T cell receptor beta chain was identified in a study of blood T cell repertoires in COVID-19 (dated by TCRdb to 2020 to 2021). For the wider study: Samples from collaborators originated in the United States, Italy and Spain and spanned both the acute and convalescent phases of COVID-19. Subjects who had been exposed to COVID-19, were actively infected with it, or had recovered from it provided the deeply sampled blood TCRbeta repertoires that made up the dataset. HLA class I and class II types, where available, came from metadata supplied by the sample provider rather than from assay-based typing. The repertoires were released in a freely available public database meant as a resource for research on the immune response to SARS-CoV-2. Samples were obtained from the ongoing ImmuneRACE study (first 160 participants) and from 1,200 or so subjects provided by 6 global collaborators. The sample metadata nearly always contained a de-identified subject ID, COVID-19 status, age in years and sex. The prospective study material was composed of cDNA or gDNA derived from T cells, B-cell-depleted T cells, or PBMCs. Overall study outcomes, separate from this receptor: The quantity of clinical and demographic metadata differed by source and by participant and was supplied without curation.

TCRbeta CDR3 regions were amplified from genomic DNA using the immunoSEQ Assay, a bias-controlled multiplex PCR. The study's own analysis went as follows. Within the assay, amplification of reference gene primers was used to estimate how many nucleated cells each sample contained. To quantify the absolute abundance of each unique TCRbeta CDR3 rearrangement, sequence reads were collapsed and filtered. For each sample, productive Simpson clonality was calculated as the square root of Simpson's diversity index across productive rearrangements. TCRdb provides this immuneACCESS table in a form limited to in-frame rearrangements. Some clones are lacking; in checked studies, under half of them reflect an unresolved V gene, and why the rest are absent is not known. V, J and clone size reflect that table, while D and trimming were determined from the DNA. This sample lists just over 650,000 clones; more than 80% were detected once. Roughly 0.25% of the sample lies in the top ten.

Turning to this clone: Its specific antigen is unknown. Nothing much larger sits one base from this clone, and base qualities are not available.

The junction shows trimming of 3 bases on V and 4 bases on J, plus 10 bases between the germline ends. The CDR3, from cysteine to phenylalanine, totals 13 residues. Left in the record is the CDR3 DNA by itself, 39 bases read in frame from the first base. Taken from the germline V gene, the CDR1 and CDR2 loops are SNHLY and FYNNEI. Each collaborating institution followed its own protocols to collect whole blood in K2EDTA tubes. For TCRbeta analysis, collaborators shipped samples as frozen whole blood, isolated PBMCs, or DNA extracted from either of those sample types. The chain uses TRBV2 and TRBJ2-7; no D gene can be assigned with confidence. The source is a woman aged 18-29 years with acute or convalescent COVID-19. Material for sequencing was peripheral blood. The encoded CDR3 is CASSDWPLYEQYF. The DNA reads TGTGCCAGCAGTGACTGGCCCCTTTACGAGCAGTACTTC.